The clone carrying this TCR beta chain appeared a few times. This CDR3 has 13 residues. Trimming cost V 0 bases and J 8 bases, with 11 bases left between them. Germline-derived CDR1 and CDR2 are SGHRS and YFSETQ. Produced via immunoSEQ multiplex PCR; TCRdb's table is partial and in-frame only. The sample consists of fewer than 250,000 clones, approximately 83% of them appearing once. The data belong to a study of blood T cell repertoires in COVID-19. The sequence was obtained from a human donor in a cohort sampled during active COVID-19. The specimen was peripheral blood. The gene calls are TRBV5-1 and TRBJ1-2, with D perhaps TRBD1 (5 bases). DNA of the CDR3: TGCGCCAGCAGCTTGGGGGGCCTTCCAGGCTACACCTTC. Amino acids: CASSLGGLPGYTF.